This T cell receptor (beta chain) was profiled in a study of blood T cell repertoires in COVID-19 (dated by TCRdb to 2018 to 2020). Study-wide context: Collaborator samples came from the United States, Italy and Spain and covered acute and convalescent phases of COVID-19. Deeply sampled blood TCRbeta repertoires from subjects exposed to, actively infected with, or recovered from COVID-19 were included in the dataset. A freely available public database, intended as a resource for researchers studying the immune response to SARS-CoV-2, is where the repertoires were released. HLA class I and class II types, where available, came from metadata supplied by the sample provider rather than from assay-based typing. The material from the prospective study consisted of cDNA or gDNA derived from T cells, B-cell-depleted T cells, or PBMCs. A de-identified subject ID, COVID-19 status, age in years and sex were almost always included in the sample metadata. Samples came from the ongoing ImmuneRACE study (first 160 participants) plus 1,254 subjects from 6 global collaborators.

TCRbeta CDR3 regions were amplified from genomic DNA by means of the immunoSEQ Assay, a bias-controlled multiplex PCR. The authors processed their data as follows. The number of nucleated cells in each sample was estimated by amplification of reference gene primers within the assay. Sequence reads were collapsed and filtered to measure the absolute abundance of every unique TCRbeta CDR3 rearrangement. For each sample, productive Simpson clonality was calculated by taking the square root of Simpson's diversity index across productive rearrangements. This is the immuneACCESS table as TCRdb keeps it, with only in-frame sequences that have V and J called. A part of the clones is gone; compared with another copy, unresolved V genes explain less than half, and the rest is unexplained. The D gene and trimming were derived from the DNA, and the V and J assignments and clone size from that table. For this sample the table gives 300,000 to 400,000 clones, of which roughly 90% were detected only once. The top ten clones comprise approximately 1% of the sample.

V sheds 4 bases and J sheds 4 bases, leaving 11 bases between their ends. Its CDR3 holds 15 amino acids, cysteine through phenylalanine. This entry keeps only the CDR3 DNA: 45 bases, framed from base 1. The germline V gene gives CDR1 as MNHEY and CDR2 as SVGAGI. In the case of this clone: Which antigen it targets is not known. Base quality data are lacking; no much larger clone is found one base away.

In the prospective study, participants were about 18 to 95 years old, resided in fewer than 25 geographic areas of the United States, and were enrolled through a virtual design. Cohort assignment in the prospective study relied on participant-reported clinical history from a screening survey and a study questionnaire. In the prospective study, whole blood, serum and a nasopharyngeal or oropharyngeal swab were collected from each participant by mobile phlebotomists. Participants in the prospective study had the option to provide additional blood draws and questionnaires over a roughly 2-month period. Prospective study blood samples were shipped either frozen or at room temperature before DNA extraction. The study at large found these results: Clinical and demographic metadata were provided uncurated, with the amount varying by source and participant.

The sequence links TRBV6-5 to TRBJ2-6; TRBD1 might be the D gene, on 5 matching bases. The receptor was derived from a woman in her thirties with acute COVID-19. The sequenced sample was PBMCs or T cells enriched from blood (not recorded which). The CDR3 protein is CASSFRVRGANVLTF. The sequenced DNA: TGTGCCAGCAGTTTCAGGGTGAGGGGGGCCAACGTCCTGACTTTC.